This T cell receptor (beta chain) stems from a study of T-cell reconstitution after alpha-beta-depleted transplantation in children. To note about this clonotype: Its antigen remains unknown.

Unique molecular identifiers were incorporated when the TCRbeta library was constructed. TCRdb independently ran MiXCR on the PCR reads; one entry per CDR3 protein. Of hundreds of thousands of distinct CDR3 sequences in the sample, more than 20% are singletons; the top ten hold 13% to 15%. Study-wide points: The origin of high day-60 TCRbeta diversity in some patients lay in surviving recipient T cells and thymic progenitors. Expanded clones from the graft, numbering several hundred, reportedly supplied alpha-beta T cells about two months after transplant. T-cell numbers and diversity one year post-transplant derived largely from freshly generated T cells.

Trimming removed 0 bases from V and 5 bases from J, with 12 bases in between. The CDR3 loop spans 15 amino acids. Germline values: CDR1 LGHNT, CDR2 FRNRAP. The source is a boy younger than two who had a stem cell transplant for acute myeloid leukemia, so the T cells may come from the graft donor. The chain couples TRBV12-5 to TRBJ2-3; D gene unclear. Sequenced here: PBMCs, mostly from graft donor cells, sampled 360 days after TCRalphabeta/CD19-depleted stem cell transplant. CDR3 sequence reads: CASGLVLIGGDTQYF. DNA of the CDR3: TGTGCTAGTGGTTTGGTACTAATAGGCGGAGATACGCAGTATTTT. The whole variable domain, filled in from reference TRBV12-5 and TRBJ2-3, reads DARVTQTPRHKVTEMGQEVTMRCQPILGHNTVFWYRQTMMQGLELLAYFRNRAPLDDSGMPKDRFSAEMPDATLATLKIQPSEPRDSAVYFCASGLVLIGGDTQYFGPGTRLTVL.